Shown below are 17 T cell receptor beta chains from a single sample sequenced in a study of blood T cell repertoires in COVID-19. The protocol was immunoSEQ multiplex PCR, while the TCRdb copy is restricted to in-frame clones and leaves out a portion. Here the sample spans about 170,000 clones, approximately 90% being singletons. Sequencing was performed on peripheral blood. The receptors derive from a middle-aged man who had recovered from COVID-19.

The rearrangement joins TRBV19 to TRBJ1-2; maybe TRBD1 (5 bases). This CDR3 spans 15 amino acids. Germline V gene lookup returns CDR1 LNHDA and CDR2 SQIVND (reference sequence). Trimming removed 3 bases at V and 0 bases at J, with 11 bases between. Here the CDR3 reads CASSMAGRPNYGYTF. Written as DNA, the CDR3 is TGTGCCAGTAGTATGGCAGGGAGGCCTAACTATGGCTACACCTTC.

There are a few counts of this clone. V and J are TRBV7-2 and TRBJ2-7, with a possible D match to TRBD1 (7 bases). The CDR3 is 14 amino acids. V lost 2 bases to trimming and J lost 3 bases, with 11 bases between them. In germline, CDR1 is SGHTA, CDR2 FQGNSA. The DNA of the CDR3 is TGTGCCAGCAGCTTAAGACAGGGAGGCTACGAGCAGTACTTC. As protein: CASSLRQGGYEQYF.

This chain uses TRBV6-1 with TRBJ1-5, with 7 bases matching TRBD1. The length of the CDR3 is 14 residues. The junction had 8 bases not matched to a gene; V was cut back by 3 bases and J by 9 bases. Per the germline V gene, CDR1 is MNHNS and CDR2 is SASEGT. CDR3 in DNA: TGTGCCAGCAGTGAGCCACAGGGGCAACGGCCCCAGCATTTT. Protein: CASSEPQGQRPQHF.

The rearrangement links TRBV19 to TRBJ2-1; TRBD1 aligns across 9 bases. In germline, CDR1 is LNHDA, CDR2 SQIVND (reference sequence). The CDR3 has 16 residues. With V trimmed by 6 bases and J by 4 bases, 10 bases remained unmatched. The CDR3 sequence: CASRRSGTGNYNEQFF. CDR3 sequence (DNA): TGTGCCAGTAGAAGATCCGGGACAGGGAATTACAATGAGCAGTTCTTC. The full variable domain, rest sourced from reference TRBV19 and TRBJ2-1, is DGGITQSPKYLFRKEGQNVTLSCEQNLNHDAMYWYRQDPGQGLRLIYYSQIVNDFQKGDIAEGYSVSREKKESFPLTVTSAQKNPTAFYLCASRRSGTGNYNEQFFGPGTRLTVL.

The chain employs TRBV27 and TRBJ1-5; TRBD1 is a possible D gene (6 bases). The CDR3 has 14 amino acids. Germline V gene lookup returns CDR1 MNHEY and CDR2 SMNVEV (reference sequence). The V gene lost 8 bases and the J gene lost 6 bases, with 17 bases spanning the gap. CDR3 in amino acids: CASQNTGLGQPQHF. CDR3 DNA sequence: TGTGCCAGCCAAAATACAGGGTTGGGTCAGCCCCAGCATTTT.

This sequence joins TRBV11-1 and TRBJ1-5; the D is unclear. The length of the CDR3 is 13 residues. In germline, CDR1 is SGHAT, CDR2 FQDESV (reference sequence). The V gene lost 4 bases and the J gene lost 4 bases, with 8 bases spanning the gap. The CDR3 loop reads CASSSGGNQPQHF. The CDR3 coding sequence is TGTGCCAGCAGCTCGGGCGGGAATCAGCCCCAGCATTTT.

This clone appeared a few times. The V gene is TRBV3-1 (or the pseudogene TRBV3-2), the J gene TRBJ1-1; 7 bases are a match to TRBD1. The germline V gene has CDR1 LGHDT and CDR2 YNNKEL (reference sequence). Germline trimming cut 1 base from V and 1 base from J; bases unmatched to any gene: 0. The CDR3 has 14 amino acids. Written as DNA, the CDR3 is TGTGCCAGCAGCCAAGCAGGGGGGAACACTGAAGCTTTCTTT. Protein sequence: CASSQAGGNTEAFF.

This clone has just a few counts. The chain recombines TRBV5-6 with TRBJ2-1; TRBD2 aligns across 12 bases. CDR1 and CDR2 from the germline V gene are SGHDT and YYEEEE. CDR3 length equals 16 residues. J gave up 7 bases and V 0 bases, and 5 bases lay outside the gene matches. Written as DNA, the CDR3 is TGTGCCAGCAGCTTGGGTCTAGCGGGAGGGCCGAATGAGCAGTTCTTC. Protein: CASSLGLAGGPNEQFF.

This clone has a handful of counts. The chain employs TRBV5-1 and TRBJ1-1, with D unresolved. Trimming shortened V by 0 bases and J by 1 base, and 13 bases separated the two germline ends. CDR1 and CDR2 (germline): SGHRS, YFSETQ. The CDR3 runs to 16 residues. The CDR3 reads CASSLASRAGNTEAFF. CDR3 nucleotide sequence: TGCGCCAGCAGCTTGGCCAGTAGGGCGGGGAACACTGAAGCTTTCTTT. The full variable domain, rest sourced from reference TRBV5-1 and TRBJ1-1, is KAGVTQTPRYLIKTRGQQVTLSCSPISGHRSVSWYQQTPGQGLQFLFEYFSETQRNKGNFPGRFSGRQFSNSRSEMNVSTLELGDSALYLCASSLASRAGNTEAFFGQGTRLTVV.

The chain couples TRBV9 to TRBJ2-7; 10 positions agree with TRBD2. With 0 bases clipped from V and 1 base from J, the junction kept 4 bases outside the gene matches. In germline, CDR1 is SGDLS, CDR2 YYNGEE. This CDR3 comprises 16 residues. CDR3 protein: CASSVGGLASSYEQYF. The CDR3 DNA reads TGTGCCAGCAGCGTAGGGGGACTAGCGAGTTCCTACGAGCAGTACTTC.

The V and J genes are TRBV24-1 and TRBJ2-3, with no clear D. The V and J ends lost 4 bases and 4 bases respectively, with 11 bases between them. CDR1 is KGHDR, CDR2 SFDVKD, per germline. CDR3 length: 14 residues. CDR3 bases: TGTGCCACCAGTGACCCCGGTGTAGCAGATACGCAGTATTTT. Translation: CATSDPGVADTQYF.

The chain employs TRBV7-2 and TRBJ1-6; D remains ambiguous. This CDR3 contains 12 residues. V was trimmed by 4 bases and J by 6 bases, leaving 4 bases between them. Per germline, CDR1 SGHTA and CDR2 FQGNSA. The CDR3 protein is CASSSINSPLHF. In DNA, the CDR3 is TGTGCCAGCAGCTCCATTAATTCACCCCTCCACTTT.

This chain connects TRBV2 to TRBJ1-5; maybe TRBD1 (5 bases). Deletions cut 5 bases from V and 4 bases from J, with 15 bases between. The CDR3 contains 15 residues. CDR1 SNHLY and CDR2 FYNNEI come from the germline V gene. The CDR3 sequence: CASSSDMNPNQPQHF. The CDR3 DNA sequence: TGTGCCAGCAGTTCGGACATGAACCCAAATCAGCCCCAGCATTTT. Full variable domain (outside the CDR3, taken from reference TRBV2 and TRBJ1-5): EPEVTQTPSHQVTQMGQEVILRCVPISNHLYFYWYRQILGQKVEFLVSFYNNEISEKSEIFDDQFSVERPDGSNFTLKIRSTKLEDSAMYFCASSSDMNPNQPQHFGDGTRLSIL.

The rearrangement links TRBV24-1 to TRBJ2-7; possible D gene TRBD1, 6 bases. Germline values: CDR1 KGHDR, CDR2 SFDVKD. The V gene lost 4 bases and the J gene lost 7 bases, with 13 bases spanning the gap. This CDR3 has 13 amino acids. The CDR3 DNA follows: TGTGCCACCAGTGACCCGGGACAAGAGGAGCAGTACTTC. Translating it yields CATSDPGQEEQYF.

This clone came up a few times. The gene calls are TRBV7-9 and TRBJ1-4, with 11 nucleotides matching TRBD1. V dropped 4 bases and J dropped 7; count of bases not matched to a gene: 2. Germline V lookup: CDR1 SEHNR, CDR2 FQNEAQ (reference sequence). This CDR3 region has 14 residues. The CDR3 is CASSWTGGGEKLFF. Here the CDR3 DNA reads TGTGCCAGCAGCTGGACAGGGGGCGGTGAAAAACTGTTTTTT.

The rearrangement joins TRBV9 to TRBJ2-1, with TRBD2 identical over 7 bases. CDR3 length: 17 amino acids. Per germline, CDR1 SGDLS and CDR2 YYNGEE. V lost 0 bases, J lost 5 bases, and 11 bases stayed unmatched. CDR3 loop: CASSVASGLAADNEQFF. In DNA form, the CDR3 reads TGTGCCAGCAGCGTAGCTAGTGGGCTAGCGGCTGACAATGAGCAGTTCTTC. The full variable domain, in which reference TRBV9 and TRBJ2-1 provide the parts outside the CDR3, is DSGVTQTPKHLITATGQRVTLRCSPRSGDLSVYWYQQSLDQGLQFLIQYYNGEERAKGNILERFSAQQFPDLHSELNLSSLELGDSALYFCASSVASGLAADNEQFFGPGTRLTVL.

The rearrangement joins TRBV12-2 to TRBJ2-1; TRBD1, as called in the table, went unchecked against the DNA. TRBV12-2 constitutes a pseudogene. The CDR3 consists of 14 residues. CDR3 amino acids: CASRFQYSYNEQFF. The CDR3 DNA reads TGTGCAAGTCGCTTTCAGTACAGCTACAATGAGCAGTTCTTC.